The present entry profiles one T cell receptor (beta chain) with its context. Germline CDR1 and CDR2: SGHVS and FNYEAQ. This CDR3 is built from 19 residues. J was trimmed by 2 bases and V by 2 bases; bases with no gene match: 12. In Seattle, patients joined the study during active infection and were tracked longitudinally. Clones were read by immunoSEQ multiplex PCR, and TCRdb kept only the in-frame ones, dropping some. Among about 430,000 clones listed, 80% to 90% were seen once. This record belongs to a study of blood T cell repertoires in COVID-19. Sequenced: peripheral blood. The genes are TRBV7-6 and TRBJ2-4; 10 nucleotides line up with TRBD2. The source of this sequence is a man aged 18 to 35 with COVID-19, enrolled during active disease. The CDR3 DNA follows: TGTGCCAGCAGCTTATCACCCCCATCACTAGCGGGGCCCAAAAACATTCAGTACTTC. Translation gives CASSLSPPSLAGPKNIQYF.